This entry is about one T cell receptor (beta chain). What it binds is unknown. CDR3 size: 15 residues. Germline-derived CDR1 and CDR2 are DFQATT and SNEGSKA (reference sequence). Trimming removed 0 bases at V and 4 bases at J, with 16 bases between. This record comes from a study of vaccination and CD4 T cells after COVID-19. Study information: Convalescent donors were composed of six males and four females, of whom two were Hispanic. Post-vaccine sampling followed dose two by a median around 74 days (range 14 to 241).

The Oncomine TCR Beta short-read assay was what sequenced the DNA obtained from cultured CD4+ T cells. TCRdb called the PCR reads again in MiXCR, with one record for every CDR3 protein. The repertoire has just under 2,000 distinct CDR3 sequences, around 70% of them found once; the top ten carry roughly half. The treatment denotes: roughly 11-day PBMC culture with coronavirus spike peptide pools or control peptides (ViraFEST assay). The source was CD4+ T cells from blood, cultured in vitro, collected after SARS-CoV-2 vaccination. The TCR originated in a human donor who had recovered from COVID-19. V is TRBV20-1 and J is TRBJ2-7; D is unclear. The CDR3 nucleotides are TGCAGTGCTAGAGATCGGCTGGGGATGAATTACGAGCAGTACTTC. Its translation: CSARDRLGMNYEQYF.